This T cell receptor beta chain was found in a study of blood T cell repertoires in COVID-19. Study-wide background: Sites in the United States, Italy and Spain provided acute and convalescent COVID-19 samples. Sample material is recorded as cDNA or gDNA derived from T cells, B-cell-depleted T cells, or PBMCs.

Authors' processing steps: It was from reference gene primer amplification that nucleated cell counts were estimated. Some clones are missing from TCRdb's copy, which holds only in-frame ones; the method was immunoSEQ multiplex PCR. D and trimming were read from the DNA, whereas the V and J calls and clone size are those reported in that table. The repertoire holds tens of thousands of clones, with around four fifths as singletons. CDR3 length: 14 residues. CDR1 and CDR2 from the germline V gene are LNHDA and SQIVND (reference sequence). Trimming removed 7 bases from V and 8 bases from J; junction bases left unmatched: 10.

The source of this sequence is an elderly woman with acute or convalescent COVID-19. V is TRBV19 and J is TRBJ1-4; 7 bases line up with TRBD1. What was sequenced was peripheral blood. The CDR3 nucleotides are TGTGCCAGTAACTCAGACAGGGTGGACGAAAAACTGTTTTTT. Translation: CASNSDRVDEKLFF.